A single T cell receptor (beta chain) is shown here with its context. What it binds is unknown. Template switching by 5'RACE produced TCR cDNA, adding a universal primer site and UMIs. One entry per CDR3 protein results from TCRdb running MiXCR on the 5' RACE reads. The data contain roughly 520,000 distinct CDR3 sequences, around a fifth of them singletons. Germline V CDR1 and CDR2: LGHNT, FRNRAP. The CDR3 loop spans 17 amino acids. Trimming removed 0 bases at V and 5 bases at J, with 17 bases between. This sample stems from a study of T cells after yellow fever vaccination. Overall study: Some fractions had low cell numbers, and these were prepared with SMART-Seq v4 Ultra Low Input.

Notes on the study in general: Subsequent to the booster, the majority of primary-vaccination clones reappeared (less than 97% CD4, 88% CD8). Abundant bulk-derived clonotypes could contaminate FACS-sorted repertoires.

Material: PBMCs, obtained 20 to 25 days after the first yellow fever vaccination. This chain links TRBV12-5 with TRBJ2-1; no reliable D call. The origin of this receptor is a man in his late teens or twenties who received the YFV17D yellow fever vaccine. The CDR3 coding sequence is TGTGCTAGTGGTTTGGTACTGAACACCCGGCGGAACAATGAGCAGTTCTTC. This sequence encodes CASGLVLNTRRNNEQFF.